The 18 T cell receptor beta chains given below trace back to one sample, sequenced in a study of early T cells in non-severe SARS-CoV-2 infection. One entry per CDR3 protein results from TCRdb running MiXCR on the 5' RACE reads. The repertoire consists of about 77,000 distinct CDR3 sequences, with roughly a sixth occurring once and the leading ten covering around 2.6%. Sequences were obtained from whole blood. The receptors derive from an adult who was a healthcare worker with PCR-confirmed SARS-CoV-2 infection or an uninfected control (not recorded which).

This clonotype occurred many times. The gene calls are TRBV14 and TRBJ2-2; D is unresolved. V lost 5 bases and J 5 bases, leaving 9 bases between the germline ends. The CDR3 totals 13 residues. Germline CDR1 SGHDN, CDR2 FVKESK. In DNA, the CDR3 is TGTGCCAGCAGCTTTGACCTGACCGGGGAGCTGTTTTTT. It encodes CASSFDLTGELFF.

This clonotype was detected ten times or more. V is TRBV7-9 and J is TRBJ1-1, with a tentative D call TRBD1 (5 bases). Per germline, CDR1 SEHNR and CDR2 FQNEAQ (reference sequence). The CDR3 consists of 17 residues. V was pared by 4 bases and J by 3 bases, with 21 bases between. The CDR3 DNA follows: TGTGCCAGCAGCTACCAGCAGGGTGCACCAGCACACACTGAAGCTTTCTTT. It yields the protein CASSYQQGAPAHTEAFF. The full variable domain, rest sourced from reference TRBV7-9 and TRBJ1-1, is DTGVSQNPRHKITKRGQNVTFRCDPISEHNRLYWYRQTLGQGPEFLTYFQNEAQLEKSRLLSDRFSAERPKGSFSTLEIQRTEQGDSAMYLCASSYQQGAPAHTEAFFGQGTRLTVV.

A few counts support this clonotype. The chain carries TRBV2 and TRBJ1-2; 7 bases align to TRBD1. The V gene end was trimmed by 4 bases and the J gene end by 4 bases; junction bases not matched to a gene: 3. The germline gives CDR1 SNHLY, CDR2 FYNNEI. This CDR3 region has 13 residues. The CDR3 loop reads CASSVGGSYGYTF. CDR3 DNA: TGTGCCAGCAGTGTAGGGGGCAGCTATGGCTACACCTTC.

V usage is TRBV6-1 and J usage is TRBJ1-6; D gene unclear. Germline assignment: CDR1 MNHNS and CDR2 SASEGT. The CDR3 runs to 9 residues. Trimming cost V 7 bases and J 11 bases, with 3 bases left between them. The CDR3 sequence: CASTAPLHF. In DNA, the CDR3 is TGTGCCAGCACTGCACCCCTCCACTTT.

This clonotype occurred a few times. This chain joins TRBV29-1 and TRBJ2-1, with a weak D call TRBD1 (6 bases). The CDR3 is made up of 14 amino acids. CDR1 and CDR2 from the germline V gene are SQVTM and ANQGSEA. Trimming shortened V by 3 bases and J by 8 bases, and 17 bases separated the two germline ends. CDR3 nucleotide sequence: TGCAGCGTTGAGCGACAGGTCTCTGGGTATGAGCAGTTCTTC. Its protein is CSVERQVSGYEQFF.

This clonotype was detected a few times. The rearrangement uses TRBV6-6 and TRBJ1-6; D may be TRBD1 (6 bases). Trimming stripped 5 bases from V and 9 bases from J, with 11 bases between. Germline loops: CDR1 MNHNY, CDR2 SVGAGI (reference sequence). This CDR3 has 13 residues. The CDR3 region is CASSHREGSPLHF. CDR3 DNA sequence: TGTGCCAGCAGTCACAGGGAGGGTTCACCCCTCCACTTT.

Within the sample, this clonotype is medium-sized. V usage is TRBV20-1 and J usage is TRBJ2-6, with TRBD1 as a possible D gene (8 bases). This CDR3 comprises 17 residues. Deletions cut 5 bases from V and 0 bases from J, with 17 bases between. The germline V gene encodes CDR1 DFQATT and CDR2 SNEGSKA (reference sequence). The CDR3 coding sequence is TGCAGTGCTCGGACAGGGAGGGTTAGCTCTGGGGCCAACGTCCTGACTTTC. As protein: CSARTGRVSSGANVLTF.

This clonotype has just a few counts. V usage is TRBV12-3 or TRBV12-4 and J usage is TRBJ2-2; weak D call: TRBD2 (6 bases). Trimming took off 5 bases at V and 6 bases at J, with 16 bases between the two ends. The CDR3 length is 15 residues. CDR3 sequence (DNA): TGTGCCAGCAGTCCCCGGGGGAACGTAGCCGGGGAGCTGTTTTTT. Translating gives CASSPRGNVAGELFF.

DNA of the CDR3: TGTGCCACCAGCCCCCTCCACTTT. It is translated as CATSPLHF. This chain connects TRBV28 to TRBJ1-6; D ambiguous. The V gene lost 10 bases and the J gene lost 13 bases, with 5 bases spanning the gap. Per germline, CDR1 MDHEN and CDR2 SYDVKM. The CDR3 runs to 8 residues.

DNA for the CDR3: TGCAGCGTTGAATCACTGAGCTATGGCTACACCTTC. Protein product: CSVESLSYGYTF. The chain joins TRBV29-1 to TRBJ1-2; D unresolved. Trimming left V 2 bases short and J 4 bases short, with 8 bases between. Germline lookup yields CDR1 SQVTM and CDR2 ANQGSEA. The CDR3 loop spans 12 amino acids.

This clonotype was counted between two and nine times. The chain joins TRBV20-1 to TRBJ2-1; 13 nucleotides agree with TRBD2. Trimming cost V 3 bases and J 8 bases; bases outside gene matches: 7. CDR3 length: 15 amino acids. Germline values: CDR1 DFQATT, CDR2 SNEGSKA (reference sequence). CDR3 in DNA: TGCAGTGCTAGCAGGGGACTAGCGGGACCCGATGAGCAGTTCTTC. Amino acid sequence: CSASRGLAGPDEQFF.

V is TRBV27 and J is TRBJ2-5; D not resolved. The CDR3 consists of 15 residues. Between the trimmed V and J ends, which lost 7 bases and 4 bases, there was a span of 19 bases. Looked up from germline, CDR1 is MNHEY and CDR2 is SMNVEV (reference sequence). DNA of the CDR3: TGTGCCAGCATTTACAGACCTGGGCTAGGAGAGACCCAGTACTTC. Translated, it gives CASIYRPGLGETQYF.

This chain uses TRBV7-3 with TRBJ2-1; D is ambiguous. The CDR3 sequence is 15 residues long. CDR1 is SGHTA, CDR2 FQGTGA, per germline. Deletions cut 1 base from V and 4 bases from J, with 11 bases between. The CDR3 protein is CASSLMLSDYNEQFF. The CDR3 DNA is TGTGCCAGCAGCTTAATGTTATCGGATTACAATGAGCAGTTCTTC. Supplemented by reference TRBV7-3 and TRBJ2-1, the full variable domain reads GAGVSQTPSNKVTEKGKYVELRCDPISGHTALYWYRQSLGQGPEFLIYFQGTGAADDSGLPNDRFFAVRPEGSVSTLKIQRTERGDSAVYLCASSLMLSDYNEQFFGPGTRLTVL.

This chain links TRBV13 with TRBJ1-6, with D maybe TRBD1 (5 bases). The ends were cut back, 5 bases at V and 5 bases at J, with 7 bases in the middle. This CDR3 has 13 amino acids. In germline, CDR1 is PRHDT, CDR2 FYEKMQ (reference sequence). The CDR3 DNA sequence: TGTGCCAGCAGCGGGGGTAATAATTCACCCCTCCACTTT. It encodes CASSGGNNSPLHF.

The V and J genes are TRBV5-5 and TRBJ2-2; no reliable D call. V was cut by 5 bases and J by 6 bases, with 20 bases left in between. The CDR3 runs to 16 residues. Germline V CDR1 and CDR2: SGHKS, YYEKEE (reference sequence). CDR3 bases: TGTGCCAGCAGTTTCGGGCCCCTCCTCGGCGCCGGGGAGCTGTTTTTT. This sequence encodes CASSFGPLLGAGELFF.

In this sample, this clonotype turned up a few times. J is TRBJ1-5 and V is TRBV19; D unclear. Germline V lookup: CDR1 LNHDA, CDR2 SQIVND (reference sequence). The CDR3 covers 14 residues. The germline V and J ends were trimmed by 6 bases and 0 bases, with 9 bases remaining between them. CDR3: CASRDQHSNQPQHF. The CDR3 DNA follows: TGTGCCAGTAGGGATCAACATAGCAATCAGCCCCAGCATTTT.

This clonotype has a handful of counts. The chain uses TRBV5-1 and TRBJ1-1; D call uncertain. Germline lookup yields CDR1 SGHRS and CDR2 YFSETQ. V lost 5 bases, J lost 8 bases, and 10 bases lay in between. The CDR3 totals 11 residues. Here the CDR3 reads CASRVGIEAFF. CDR3 coding DNA: TGCGCCAGCAGGGTGGGGATCGAAGCTTTCTTT.

This clonotype has at least ten counts. V usage is TRBV5-4 and J usage is TRBJ2-1; the match to TRBD1 covers 9 bases. Germline values: CDR1 SGHNT, CDR2 YYREEE (reference sequence). The trim removed 4 bases at V and 4 bases at J, leaving 12 bases unmatched. This CDR3 contains 17 residues. The CDR3 loop is CASSRSPGQGGYNEQFF. The DNA of the CDR3 is TGTGCCAGCAGCCGGTCGCCGGGACAGGGAGGGTACAATGAGCAGTTCTTC.